This T cell receptor beta chain comes out of a study of blood T cell repertoires in COVID-19. Looking at the study overall: The United States, Italy and Spain were the sources of the acute and convalescent COVID-19 samples. T cells, B-cell-depleted T cells, or PBMCs provided the cDNA or gDNA that served as material.

Authors' data handling: Using reference gene primer amplification, nucleated cell counts were estimated. The method was immunoSEQ multiplex PCR; TCRdb's version includes in-frame clones alone and lacks a portion of them. V and J calls and clone size are as listed in that table; D and trimming were resolved from the DNA. The sample has 200,000 to 300,000 clones; about 86% are singletons. Trimming left V 3 bases short and J 4 bases short, with 9 bases between. The CDR3 totals 13 residues. The germline CDR1 and CDR2 sequences are SGHAT and FQNNGV. The receptor comes from an older man with acute or convalescent COVID-19. The sequenced sample consisted of peripheral blood. The rearrangement uses TRBV11-2 and TRBJ1-1; D is perhaps TRBD1 (6 bases). The CDR3 coding sequence is TGTGCCAGCAGCTTCAGGGGCGGCACTGAAGCTTTCTTT. This encodes CASSFRGGTEAFF.